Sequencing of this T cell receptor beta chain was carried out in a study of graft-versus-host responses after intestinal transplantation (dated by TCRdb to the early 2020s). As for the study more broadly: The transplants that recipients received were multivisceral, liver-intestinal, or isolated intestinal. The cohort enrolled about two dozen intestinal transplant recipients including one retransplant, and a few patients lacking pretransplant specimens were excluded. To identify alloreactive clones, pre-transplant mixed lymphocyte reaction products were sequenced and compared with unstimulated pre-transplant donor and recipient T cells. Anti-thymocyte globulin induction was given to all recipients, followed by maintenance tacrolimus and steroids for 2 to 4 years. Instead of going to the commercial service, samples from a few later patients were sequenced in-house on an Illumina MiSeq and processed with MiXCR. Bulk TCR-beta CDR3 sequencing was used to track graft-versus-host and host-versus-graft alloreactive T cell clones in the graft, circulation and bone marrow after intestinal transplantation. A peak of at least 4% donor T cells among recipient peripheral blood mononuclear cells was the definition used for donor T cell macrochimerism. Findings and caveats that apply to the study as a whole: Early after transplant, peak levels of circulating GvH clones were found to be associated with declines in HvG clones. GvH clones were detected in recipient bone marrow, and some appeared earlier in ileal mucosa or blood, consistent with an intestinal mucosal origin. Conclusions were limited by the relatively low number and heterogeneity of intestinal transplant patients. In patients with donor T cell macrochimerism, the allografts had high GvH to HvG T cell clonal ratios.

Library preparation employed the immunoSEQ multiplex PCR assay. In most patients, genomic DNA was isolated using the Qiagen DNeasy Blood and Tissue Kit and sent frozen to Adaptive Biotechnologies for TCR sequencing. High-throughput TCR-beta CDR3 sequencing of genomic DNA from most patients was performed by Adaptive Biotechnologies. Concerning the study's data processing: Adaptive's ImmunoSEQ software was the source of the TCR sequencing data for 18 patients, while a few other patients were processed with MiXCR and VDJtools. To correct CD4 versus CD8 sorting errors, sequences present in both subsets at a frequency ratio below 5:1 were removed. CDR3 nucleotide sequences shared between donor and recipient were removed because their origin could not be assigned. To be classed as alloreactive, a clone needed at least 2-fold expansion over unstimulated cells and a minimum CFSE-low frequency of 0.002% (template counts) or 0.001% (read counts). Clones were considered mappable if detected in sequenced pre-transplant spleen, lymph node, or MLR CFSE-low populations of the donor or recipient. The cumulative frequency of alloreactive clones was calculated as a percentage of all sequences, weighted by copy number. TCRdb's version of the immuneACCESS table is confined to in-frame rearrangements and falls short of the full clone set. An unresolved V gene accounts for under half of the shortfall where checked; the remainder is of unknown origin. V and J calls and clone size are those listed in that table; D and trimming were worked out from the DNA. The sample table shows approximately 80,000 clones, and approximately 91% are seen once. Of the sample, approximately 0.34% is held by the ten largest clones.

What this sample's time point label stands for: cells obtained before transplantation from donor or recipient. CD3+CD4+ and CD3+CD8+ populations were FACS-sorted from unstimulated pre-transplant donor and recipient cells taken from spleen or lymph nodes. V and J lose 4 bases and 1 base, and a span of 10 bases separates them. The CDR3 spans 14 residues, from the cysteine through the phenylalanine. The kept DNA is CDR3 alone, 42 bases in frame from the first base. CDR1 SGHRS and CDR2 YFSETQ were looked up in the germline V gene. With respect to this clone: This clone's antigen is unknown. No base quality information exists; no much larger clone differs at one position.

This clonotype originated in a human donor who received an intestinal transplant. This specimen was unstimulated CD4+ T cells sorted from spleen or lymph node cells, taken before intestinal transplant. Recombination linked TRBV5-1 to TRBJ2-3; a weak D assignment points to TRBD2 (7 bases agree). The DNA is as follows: TGCGCCAGCAGCCGGGGGGCAGGCACAGATACGCAGTATTTT. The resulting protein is CASSRGAGTDTQYF.